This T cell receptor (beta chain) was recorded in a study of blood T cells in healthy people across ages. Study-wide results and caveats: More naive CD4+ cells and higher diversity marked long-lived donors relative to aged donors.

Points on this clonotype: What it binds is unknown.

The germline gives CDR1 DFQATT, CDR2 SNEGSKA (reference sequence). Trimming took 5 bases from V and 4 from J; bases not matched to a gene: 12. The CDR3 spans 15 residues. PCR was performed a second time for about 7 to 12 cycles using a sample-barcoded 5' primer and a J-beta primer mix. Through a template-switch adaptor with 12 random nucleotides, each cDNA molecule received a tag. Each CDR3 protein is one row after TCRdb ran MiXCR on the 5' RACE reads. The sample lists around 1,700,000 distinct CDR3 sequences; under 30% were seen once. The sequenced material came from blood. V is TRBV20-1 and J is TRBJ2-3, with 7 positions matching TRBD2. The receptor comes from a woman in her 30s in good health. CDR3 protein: CSAGGDSKVADTQYF. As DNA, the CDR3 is TGCAGTGCTGGGGGGGACTCGAAGGTAGCAGATACGCAGTATTTT.